One and the same sample provided the 13 T cell receptor beta chains below, sequenced in a study of blood T cell repertoires in COVID-19. Clones were read by immunoSEQ multiplex PCR, and TCRdb kept only the in-frame ones, dropping some. The sample lists 270,000 or so clones, around nine tenths seen once, with 4.6% in the top ten. The sample comprised peripheral blood. Receptors originate from a man aged 40-49 years with acute or convalescent COVID-19.

The gene calls are TRBV7-9 and TRBJ2-1; TRBD1 matches 7 bases. Germline-derived CDR1 and CDR2 are SEHNR and FQNEAQ (reference sequence). This CDR3 is built from 16 residues. J gave up 14 bases and V 2 bases, and 18 bases lay outside the gene matches. CDR3 DNA: TGTGCCAGCAGCTTATCGGTTCCCCTGGACAGGAATACCAAGTTCTTC. Residues: CASSLSVPLDRNTKFF.

The chain is built from TRBV21-1 and TRBJ1-1; the DNA was not compared with TRBD1, the D call given in the table. TRBV21-1 is a recognized pseudogene. The CDR3 runs to 17 residues. The CDR3 reads CASSNEYRGLANTEAFF. CDR3 nucleotide sequence: TGTGCCAGCAGCAACGAATACAGGGGGTTGGCGAACACTGAAGCTTTCTTT.

The chain uses TRBV5-4 and TRBJ2-2, with a possible D match to TRBD2 (6 bases). CDR3 size: 15 residues. The germline V gene has CDR1 SGHNT and CDR2 YYREEE (reference sequence). Trimming stripped 0 bases from V and 7 bases from J, with 13 bases between. CDR3 protein: CASSLGGERGGELFF. The CDR3 nucleotides read TGTGCCAGCAGCTTGGGCGGGGAGAGGGGCGGGGAGCTGTTTTTT.

The rearrangement uses TRBV4-1 and TRBJ2-3; D is unresolved. The V end was cut by 2 bases, the J end by 3 bases, with 6 bases between. This CDR3 is built from 13 residues. Germline values: CDR1 MGHRA, CDR2 YSYEKL. CDR3 sequence: CASSQKRTDTQYF. As DNA, the CDR3 is TGCGCCAGCAGCCAAAAGAGAACAGATACGCAGTATTTT.

This chain joins TRBV4-1 and TRBJ2-1; no reliable D call. Looked up from germline, CDR1 is MGHRA and CDR2 is YSYEKL. The CDR3 has 12 residues. V was shortened by 4 bases and J by 5 bases, with 6 bases between the two germline ends. CDR3 region: CASSRSNNEQFF. Written as DNA, the CDR3 is TGCGCCAGCAGCCGTTCTAACAATGAGCAGTTCTTC.

The genes are TRBV11-2 and TRBJ1-3; a weak D match, TRBD1 (5 bases). V was shortened by 5 bases and J by 3 bases, with 14 bases between the two germline ends. This CDR3 spans 15 amino acids. Looked up from germline, CDR1 is SGHAT and CDR2 is FQNNGV. The CDR3 coding sequence is TGTGCCAGCAGCCAGCAATTTCAGGGTGGAAACACCATATATTTT. Protein product: CASSQQFQGGNTIYF.

The V and J genes are TRBV19 and TRBJ1-5; perhaps TRBD1 as D (5 bases). V lost 0 bases, J lost 4 bases, and 10 bases lay in between. Looked up from germline, CDR1 is LNHDA and CDR2 is SQIVND (reference sequence). The CDR3 length is 15 residues. The chain's CDR3 is CASSIDPRGNQPQHF. CDR3 DNA sequence: TGTGCCAGTAGTATAGATCCACGGGGGAATCAGCCCCAGCATTTT. Variable domain in full (rest from reference TRBV19 and TRBJ1-5): DGGITQSPKYLFRKEGQNVTLSCEQNLNHDAMYWYRQDPGQGLRLIYYSQIVNDFQKGDIAEGYSVSREKKESFPLTVTSAQKNPTAFYLCASSIDPRGNQPQHFGDGTRLSIL.

This sequence joins TRBV6-5 and TRBJ2-7; 11 bases map to TRBD2. The CDR3 runs to 14 residues. Germline trimming cut 5 bases from V and 5 bases from J; bases unmatched to any gene: 5. Germline CDR1 and CDR2: MNHEY and SVGAGI. CDR3 sequence: CASSRLAGYHEQYF. The DNA of the CDR3 is TGTGCCAGCAGTCGACTAGCGGGGTATCACGAGCAGTACTTC.

This chain links TRBV5-1 with TRBJ1-2, with D unclear. The CDR3 runs to 13 residues. Trimming shortened V by 4 bases and J by 8 bases, and 15 bases separated the two germline ends. CDR1 and CDR2 from the germline V gene are SGHRS and YFSETQ. The CDR3 here is CASSQPSTEGYTF. The CDR3 DNA is TGCGCCAGCAGCCAACCTTCGACGGAGGGCTACACCTTC.

This clone came up once. V is TRBV30 and J is TRBJ1-6; tentatively, D is TRBD1 (5 bases). The V gene lost 2 bases and the J gene lost 6 bases, with 5 bases spanning the gap. This CDR3 has 12 amino acids. Germline CDR1 is GTSNPN and CDR2 is SVGIG (reference sequence). Here the CDR3 reads CAWSRGNSPLHF. CDR3 nucleotide sequence: TGTGCCTGGAGTAGGGGTAATTCACCCCTCCACTTT.

The chain combines TRBV6-5 with TRBJ1-1; D remains ambiguous. The germline V gene encodes CDR1 MNHEY and CDR2 SVGAGI. The CDR3 sequence is 13 residues long. V was shortened by 9 bases and J by 3 bases, with 14 bases between the two germline ends. The CDR3 bases are TGTGCCAGTTGGTGGACTAGGGACACTGAAGCTTTCTTT. It codes for CASWWTRDTEAFF.

This clone was counted a single time. The chain carries TRBV5-4 and TRBJ1-2; 7 nucleotides match TRBD1. The length of the CDR3 is 16 residues. Unmatched junction bases numbered 10, after V lost 3 bases and J lost 2 bases. Germline V gene data show CDR1 as SGHNT and CDR2 as YYREEE (reference sequence). CDR3 protein: CASSSQTGTENYGYTF. CDR3 coding DNA: TGTGCCAGCAGCTCTCAAACAGGGACAGAAAACTATGGCTACACCTTC.

V gene TRBV2 combines with J gene TRBJ2-2; D is perhaps TRBD1 (6 bases). The V end was cut by 8 bases, the J end by 4 bases, with 14 bases between. The CDR3 spans 14 residues. In germline, CDR1 is SNHLY, CDR2 FYNNEI. The CDR3 DNA reads TGTGCCAGCGTCGACAGGAAAGGCACCGGGGAGCTGTTTTTT. Amino acids: CASVDRKGTGELFF.